This T cell receptor beta chain derives from a study of T cell changes during pregnancy in multiple sclerosis (dated by TCRdb to between 2018 and 2021). Background on the whole study: The study examined how the T cell repertoire changed over the course of pregnancy in women with multiple sclerosis.

Library method: the immunoSEQ multiplex PCR assay. As stored in TCRdb, this immuneACCESS dataset retains in-frame rearrangements with V and J assigned. A fraction of the clones does not appear; measured against another copy, unresolved V genes explain less than half of the discrepancy, and the remainder lacks a known reason. Here the sample has 30,000 or so clones; roughly nine tenths occur a single time. The top ten constitute roughly a tenth of the sample. This clone turned up a few times. Its cognate antigen has yet to be identified. There are no base qualities to consult, and no much larger clone falls within one base. Via the germline V gene, CDR1 is ENHRY and CDR2 SYGVKD. The CDR3, cysteine through phenylalanine, is 13 amino acids long. Just CDR3 DNA is preserved here, 39 bases in frame from base 1. V loses 11 bases of germline sequence and J loses 0 bases, and the interval between the two ends is 14 bases.

The receptor was derived from a female donor with multiple sclerosis, enrolled in a pregnancy study. In this chain, TRBV10-3 is recombined with TRBJ2-7; no confident D gene assignment can be made. Sample: CD8+ T cells from peripheral blood mononuclear cells, taken in the second trimester of pregnancy. This receptor carries the CDR3 CASILSSSYEQYF. At the DNA level, the sequence is TGTGCCTCAATCCTTTCTAGCTCCTACGAGCAGTACTTC.